This T cell receptor (beta chain) was sequenced in a study of radiotherapy plus CTLA-4 blockade in lung cancer. Study outcomes and limitations: In blood, after radiotherapy plus ipilimumab, tumor-derived TCR clones expanded.

Comments on this clone: The antigen is undetermined.

Libraries were prepared by immunoSEQ multiplex PCR; TCRdb keeps only in-frame clonotypes and omits some of them. The sample has almost 55,000 clones, around four fifths seen once; the top ten hold 2.5% to 4%. The germline V gene encodes CDR1 SGHVS and CDR2 FQNEAQ. The CDR3 spans 15 residues. V shed 1 base, J shed 4 bases, and the junction held 2 bases outside the gene matches. The sequenced sample was peripheral blood, obtained from a patient treated with radiotherapy plus ipilimumab. The receptor was isolated from a human donor with non-small cell lung cancer who had a partial response to radiotherapy plus ipilimumab. J is TRBJ1-1 and V is TRBV7-8, with 11 bases matching TRBD1. The DNA of the CDR3 is TGTGCCAGCAGCTTAGGGGGGACAGGGGGCACTGAAGCTTTCTTT. Its translation: CASSLGGTGGTEAFF. The whole variable domain, remainder taken from reference TRBV7-8 and TRBJ1-1, is GAGVSQSPRYKVAKRGQDVALRCDPISGHVSLFWYQQALGQGPEFLTYFQNEAQLDKSGLPSDRFFAERPEGSVSTLKIQRTQQEDSAVYLCASSLGGTGGTEAFFGQGTRLTVV.